Presented here are 26 T cell receptor beta chains from one specimen sequenced in a study of neoadjuvant anti-PD-1 for oral cavity cancer. Repertoires were generated with immunoSEQ multiplex PCR, while TCRdb's copy carries only in-frame clones and drops some. This sample yields about 15,000 clones, of which approximately 70% are seen a single time; approximately 2.4% belongs to the top ten. Sequenced material: PBMCs, taken before nivolumab (anti-PD-1) treatment. These receptors were obtained from a person between 40 and 85 years old with oral cavity squamous cell carcinoma.

CDR3 sequence reads: CASKGGFQGYEQYF. The CDR3 DNA reads TGTGCCAGCAAAGGTGGGTTTCAGGGATACGAGCAGTACTTC. The gene calls are TRBV2 and TRBJ2-7; TRBD1 might be the D (5 bases). Germline CDR1 SNHLY, CDR2 FYNNEI. Trimming took off 7 bases at V and 4 bases at J, with 17 bases between the two ends. This CDR3 has 14 residues. The whole variable domain, remainder taken from reference TRBV2 and TRBJ2-7, is EPEVTQTPSHQVTQMGQEVILRCVPISNHLYFYWYRQILGQKVEFLVSFYNNEISEKSEIFDDQFSVERPDGSNFTLKIRSTKLEDSAMYFCASKGGFQGYEQYFGPGTRLTVT.

Regarding this clone: Germline and junction disagree at one end, which may indicate a read error. The chain recombines TRBV7-2 with TRBJ2-1; the match to TRBD2 covers 11 bases. The CDR3 is made up of 17 amino acids. In germline, CDR1 is SGHTA, CDR2 FQGNSA. CDR3 sequence: CASSLGRIAGGGVEQFF. The CDR3 nucleotides are TGTGCCAGCAGTTTAGGACGGATAGCGGGAGGGGGGGTGGAGCAGTTCTTC. The variable domain in full, with the rest retrieved from reference TRBV7-2 and TRBJ2-1, is GAGVSQSPSNKVTEKGKDVELRCDPISGHTALYWYRQSLGQGLEFLIYFQGNSAPDKSGLPSDRFSAERTGGSVSTLTIQRTQQEDSAVYLCASSLGRIAGGGVEQFFGPGTRLTVL.

The J gene is TRBJ2-2, the V gene TRBV4-1; 8 bases align to TRBD1. The CDR3 spans 15 residues. J gave up 1 base and V 4 bases, and 2 bases lay outside the gene matches. Per the germline V gene, CDR1 is MGHRA and CDR2 is YSYEKL. The CDR3 spells CASSLGQGNTGELFF. The DNA of the CDR3 is TGCGCCAGCAGCCTCGGACAGGGGAACACCGGGGAGCTGTTTTTT.

V gene TRBV2 combines with J gene TRBJ1-4; TRBD1 aligns across 12 bases. Germline V lookup: CDR1 SNHLY, CDR2 FYNNEI. The V gene end was trimmed by 5 bases and the J gene end by 7 bases; junction bases not matched to a gene: 8. The CDR3 covers 16 residues. In DNA, the CDR3 is TGTGCCAGCAGTCGGGACAGGGGGCGGATTGGTGAAAAACTGTTTTTT. Its protein is CASSRDRGRIGEKLFF.

The rearrangement uses TRBV6-6 and TRBJ2-2, with a weak D call TRBD2 (5 bases). The CDR3 has 12 amino acids. Germline assignment: CDR1 MNHNY and CDR2 SVGAGI (reference sequence). CDR3 protein: CASGRFTGELFF. In nucleotides, the CDR3 is TGTGCGAGCGGAAGGTTCACCGGGGAGCTGTTTTTT.

This clone was detected only a few times. The chain combines TRBV19 with TRBJ2-1; TRBD1 matches at 10 bases. The CDR3 extends over 17 amino acids. V dropped 5 bases and J dropped 8; count of bases not matched to a gene: 15. CDR1 is LNHDA and CDR2 is SQIVND in the germline V gene (reference sequence). CDR3 protein: CASSADRGTGVKYEQFF. CDR3 coding DNA: TGTGCCAGTAGTGCAGACAGAGGGACAGGGGTAAAATATGAGCAGTTCTTC. Filled out from reference TRBV19 and TRBJ2-1, the complete variable domain reads DGGITQSPKYLFRKEGQNVTLSCEQNLNHDAMYWYRQDPGQGLRLIYYSQIVNDFQKGDIAEGYSVSREKKESFPLTVTSAQKNPTAFYLCASSADRGTGVKYEQFFGPGTRLTVL.

The chain combines TRBV6-5 with TRBJ1-5, with D perhaps matching TRBD1 (5 bases). The CDR3 is made up of 13 amino acids. Trimming stripped 8 bases from V and 3 bases from J, with 11 bases between. Germline CDR1 is MNHEY and CDR2 is SVGAGI. CDR3 residues: CASRQGLNQPQHF. The CDR3 bases are TGTGCCAGCCGGCAGGGTCTCAATCAGCCCCAGCATTTT.

CDR3 sequence reads: CASSLEQGGSRNEQFF. The CDR3 coding sequence is TGTGCCAGCAGCTTAGAACAAGGAGGATCCCGGAATGAGCAGTTCTTC. The genes are TRBV11-2 and TRBJ2-1; D perhaps matches TRBD2 (5 bases). Trimming pared 0 bases from V and 7 bases from J, leaving 16 bases between. Germline lookup yields CDR1 SGHAT and CDR2 FQNNGV. CDR3 size: 16 residues. Supplemented by reference TRBV11-2 and TRBJ2-1, the full variable domain reads EAGVAQSPRYKIIEKRQSVAFWCNPISGHATLYWYQQILGQGPKLLIQFQNNGVVDDSQLPKDRFSAERLKGVDSTLKIQPAKLEDSAVYLCASSLEQGGSRNEQFFGPGTRLTVL.

CDR3 bases: TGTGCCAGCAGCGAGGAGCCCGGGCAACGAAGTGAGCAGTTCTTC. Translated, it gives CASSEEPGQRSEQFF. This chain uses TRBV9 with TRBJ2-1; D gene ambiguous. In germline, CDR1 is SGDLS, CDR2 YYNGEE. Between the trimmed V and J ends, which lost 3 bases and 9 bases, there was a span of 19 bases. The length of the CDR3 is 15 residues.

The CDR3 loop reads CASSPIGGISYEQYF. CDR3 in DNA: TGTGCCAGCAGCCCCATAGGGGGTATTTCCTACGAGCAGTACTTC. This rearrangement joins TRBV6-5 to TRBJ2-7; a possible D gene is TRBD1 (6 bases). Germline V CDR1 and CDR2: MNHEY, SVGAGI. The length of the CDR3 is 15 residues. Trimming removed 6 bases from V and 1 base from J, with 16 bases in between.

The V gene is TRBV7-8, the J gene TRBJ2-7; 8 bases map to TRBD2. The germline CDR1 and CDR2 sequences are SGHVS and FQNEAQ. V gave up 2 bases and J gave up 4 bases; unmatched junction bases: 7. The CDR3 totals 15 residues. The CDR3 protein is CASSLKREPSYEQYF. CDR3 DNA sequence: TGTGCCAGCAGCTTAAAGCGGGAGCCCTCTTACGAGCAGTACTTC.

The chain couples TRBV6-1 to TRBJ2-7; 9 nucleotides line up with TRBD1. The trim removed 2 bases at V and 7 bases at J, leaving 12 bases unmatched. From germline, CDR1 is MNHNS and CDR2 SASEGT. The CDR3 sequence is 16 residues long. DNA of the CDR3: TGTGCCAGCAGTGAATGGAGGGGGACAGGGAGTGAAGAGCAGTACTTC. Translation gives CASSEWRGTGSEEQYF.

The chain couples TRBV4-1 to TRBJ1-1, with 9 bases identical to TRBD1. The V segment lost 3 bases and the J segment 0 bases; nucleotides outside the gene matches: 8. Germline V CDR1 and CDR2: MGHRA, YSYEKL. The CDR3 is made up of 17 amino acids. The CDR3 DNA sequence: TGCGCCAGCAGCCAGCCGGGACAGGGCTCTTTGAACACTGAAGCTTTCTTT. Its protein product is CASSQPGQGSLNTEAFF.

This clone was recorded a few times. V is TRBV30 and J is TRBJ1-2; D is unclear. The CDR3 is made up of 13 amino acids. Deletions cut 1 base from V and 6 bases from J, with 12 bases between. Germline V gene data show CDR1 as GTSNPN and CDR2 as SVGIG (reference sequence). This CDR3 is CAWSASAANGYTF. The CDR3 DNA is TGTGCCTGGAGTGCCTCCGCTGCAAATGGCTACACCTTC.

V is TRBV6-1 and J is TRBJ1-2; no firm D call. CDR3 length: 13 amino acids. Germline CDR1 reads MNHNS; CDR2 reads SASEGT. The V end lost 4 bases, the J end lost 1 base, and 7 bases lay between the germline ends. CDR3 region: CASSVGLNYGYTF. The CDR3 nucleotides read TGTGCCAGCAGTGTGGGCCTTAACTATGGCTACACCTTC.

With respect to this clone: This CDR3 is also generated by other DNA sequences in the sample. The chain recombines TRBV19 with TRBJ2-7, with D unclear. Germline lookup yields CDR1 LNHDA and CDR2 SQIVND (reference sequence). V dropped 4 bases and J dropped 1 base, with 8 bases sitting between them. The CDR3 is 13 residues long. The CDR3 spells CASSKAVSYEQYF. The CDR3 bases are TGTGCCAGTAGTAAGGCAGTGTCCTACGAGCAGTACTTC.

This chain connects TRBV4-1 to TRBJ1-3; no definite D call. This CDR3 contains 15 residues. V dropped 1 base and J dropped 2 bases, with 9 bases sitting between them. Germline V lookup: CDR1 MGHRA, CDR2 YSYEKL. This chain's CDR3 is CASSQGEGAGNTIYF. The CDR3 DNA reads TGCGCCAGCAGCCAAGGAGAAGGCGCTGGAAACACCATATATTTT.

The chain uses TRBV5-1 and TRBJ2-1, with D possibly being TRBD2 (6 bases). V shed 3 bases and J shed 0 bases, with 7 bases lying between them. The germline gives CDR1 SGHRS, CDR2 YFSETQ. There are 14 residues in the CDR3. The CDR3 sequence: CASSSGSSYNEQFF. In nucleotides, the CDR3 is TGCGCCAGCAGCTCCGGGAGCTCCTACAATGAGCAGTTCTTC.

The chain has TRBV2 and TRBJ2-1; TRBD2 matches 13 bases. V lost 0 bases, J lost 2 bases, and 7 bases stayed unmatched. Germline lookup yields CDR1 SNHLY and CDR2 FYNNEI. The CDR3 length is 19 residues. CDR3 in amino acids: CASSEAGGTSGITYNEQFF. Here the CDR3 DNA reads TGTGCCAGCAGTGAAGCAGGGGGGACTAGCGGGATTACCTACAATGAGCAGTTCTTC.

This chain links TRBV6-1 with TRBJ1-1; D is ambiguous. Germline-derived CDR1 and CDR2 are MNHNS and SASEGT. The CDR3 sequence is 11 residues long. V was shortened by 7 bases and J by 1 base, with 4 bases between the two germline ends. CDR3 coding DNA: TGTGCCAGCAATGAGAACACTGAAGCTTTCTTT. This codes for CASNENTEAFF.

The chain uses TRBV5-4 and TRBJ2-7, with D perhaps TRBD1 or TRBD2 (6 bases each). Germline lookup yields CDR1 SGHNT and CDR2 YYREEE (reference sequence). This CDR3 comprises 15 residues. Deletions cut 4 bases from V and 4 bases from J, with 18 bases between. CDR3 in DNA: TGTGCCAGCAGCCCCGCCTACAGGGAGGCTTACGAGCAGTACTTC. It specifies CASSPAYREAYEQYF.

The chain couples TRBV5-1 to TRBJ1-1; tentatively, D is TRBD1 (6 bases). V shed 4 bases and J shed 2 bases, with 15 bases lying between them. Germline V lookup: CDR1 SGHRS, CDR2 YFSETQ. The CDR3 is 15 amino acids. The CDR3 is CASSGQGGLNTEAFF. For the CDR3, the DNA is TGCGCCAGCAGCGGGCAAGGGGGTCTAAACACTGAAGCTTTCTTT.

This clone was seen a handful of times. This chain links TRBV9 with TRBJ1-1; no firm D call. The CDR3 totals 14 residues. Germline loops: CDR1 SGDLS, CDR2 YYNGEE. V lost 0 bases and J 1 base, leaving 7 bases between the germline ends. The CDR3: CASSVGNGNTEAFF. The CDR3 bases are TGTGCCAGCAGCGTAGGGAACGGGAACACTGAAGCTTTCTTT.

V gene TRBV6-6 combines with J gene TRBJ2-3; D is unresolved. This CDR3 has 14 amino acids. V was pared by 1 base and J by 4 bases, with 9 bases between. Looked up from germline, CDR1 is MNHNY and CDR2 is SVGAGI (reference sequence). Here the CDR3 reads CASSYLSMSDTQYF. The CDR3 coding sequence is TGTGCCAGCAGTTACTTATCCATGTCAGATACGCAGTATTTT.

This clone appeared a few times. J is TRBJ1-4 and V is TRBV9; D call uncertain. V was clipped by 0 bases and J by 8 bases, with 11 bases between them. Germline assignment: CDR1 SGDLS and CDR2 YYNGEE. The CDR3 extends over 14 amino acids. The CDR3 is CASSVDSLDEKLFF. The CDR3 nucleotides read TGTGCCAGCAGCGTAGACAGTCTCGACGAAAAACTGTTTTTT.

This clone was found a few times. This chain links TRBV30 with TRBJ2-3; 7 bases map to TRBD2. The CDR3 loop spans 13 amino acids. J was trimmed by 0 bases and V by 5 bases; bases with no gene match: 2. From germline, CDR1 is GTSNPN and CDR2 SVGIG (reference sequence). CDR3 region: CAWVRESTDTQYF. DNA for the CDR3: TGTGCCTGGGTGCGGGAGAGCACAGATACGCAGTATTTT.